The 7 T cell receptor beta chains presented below share a single source sample, sequenced in a study of shared clonotypes between healthy human individuals (dated by TCRdb to the early 2020s). To prepare the library, the immunoSEQ multiplex PCR assay was applied. In TCRdb, the immuneACCESS table is reduced to in-frame sequences with V and J assigned. These tables do not hold every clone; where another copy was compared, an unresolved V gene accounts for under half, and the others remain unexplained. Recorded for this sample are about 1.1 million clones; about 72% of them occurred a single time. The top ten clones comprise approximately 0.9% of the sample. Sequencing was carried out using memory CD4+ T cells from PBMCs. This specimen's cell subset or site label, per the study, means: CD45RA-negative fraction. These receptors all come from a young man in good health. Some clones in this sample may be carry-over from other donors' samples.

With respect to this clone: One end of the junction varies from germline; a read error may be responsible. This chain uses TRBV7-9 with TRBJ2-7; D may correspond to TRBD1 or TRBD2 (5 bases each). The germline V gene encodes CDR1 SEHNR and CDR2 FQNEAQ (reference sequence). The CDR3 covers 14 residues. The DNA of the CDR3 is TGTGCCAGCACCTTAACTGGGACCCCGGACGAGCAGTACTTC. Protein sequence: CASTLTGTPDEQYF.

The chain combines TRBV7-9 with TRBJ2-5; tentatively, D is TRBD1 (6 bases). Germline V lookup: CDR1 SEHNR, CDR2 FQNEAQ (reference sequence). Trimming removed 4 bases at V and 3 bases at J, with 18 bases between. The CDR3 totals 16 residues. CDR3 region: CASSSPRGAQKETQYF. CDR3 bases: TGTGCCAGCAGCTCCCCCAGGGGAGCCCAAAAAGAGACCCAGTACTTC.

This clone was picked up a small number of times. CDR3 residues: CASPYSDGPNRSIYF. The CDR3 DNA is TGTGCCAGCCCTTACAGCGACGGGCCAAATCGGTCCATATATTTT. V is TRBV11-2 and J is TRBJ1-3, with D hard to call. Germline assignment: CDR1 SGHAT and CDR2 FQNNGV. The CDR3 sequence is 15 residues long. The ends were cut back, 8 bases at V and 11 bases at J, with 25 bases in the middle.

This rearrangement joins TRBV7-2 to TRBJ2-1; TRBD2 agrees at 13 bases. Germline assignment: CDR1 SGHTA and CDR2 FQGNSA. This CDR3 contains 17 residues. Germline trimming cut 5 bases from V and 2 bases from J; bases unmatched to any gene: 6. In DNA form, the CDR3 reads TGTGCCAGCAGCCCCGGGACTAGCGGGACTACCTACAATGAGCAGTTCTTC. This gives the protein CASSPGTSGTTYNEQFF.

The chain is built from TRBV19 and TRBJ2-5; a possible D gene is TRBD1 (7 bases). The CDR3 sequence is 14 residues long. V shed 2 bases and J shed 5 bases, with 12 bases lying between them. Germline V gives CDR1 LNHDA, CDR2 SQIVND (reference sequence). The CDR3 coding sequence is TGTGCCAGTAGTATATCGCCAGGGGGGGAGACCCAGTACTTC. It encodes CASSISPGGETQYF. The full variable domain, with the rest looked up from reference TRBV19 and TRBJ2-5, is DGGITQSPKYLFRKEGQNVTLSCEQNLNHDAMYWYRQDPGQGLRLIYYSQIVNDFQKGDIAEGYSVSREKKESFPLTVTSAQKNPTAFYLCASSISPGGETQYFGPGTRLLVL.

This clone was observed many times. The CDR3 region has the DNA TGTGCCTGGAACCCAGGCCGCCAAGAGACCCAGTACTTC. Translation gives CAWNPGRQETQYF. The chain joins TRBV30 to TRBJ2-5; D is ambiguous. The CDR3 is 13 amino acids. CDR1 and CDR2 from the germline V gene are GTSNPN and SVGIG (reference sequence). The V gene lost 4 bases and the J gene lost 1 base, with 10 bases spanning the gap.

The chain joins TRBV28 to TRBJ1-5, with TRBD1 matching over 8 bases. The CDR3 covers 15 residues. Germline V CDR1 and CDR2: MDHEN, SYDVKM. Trimming at V came to 6 bases and at J to 7 bases, leaving 11 bases not matched to a gene. Here the CDR3 reads CASRGRDRRRQPQHF. CDR3 DNA sequence: TGTGCCAGCAGGGGCCGGGACAGGAGACGGCAGCCCCAGCATTTT.